This T cell receptor beta chain stems from a study of blood T cell repertoires in COVID-19. Study details: The origin of the acute and convalescent COVID-19 samples was the United States, Italy and Spain.

Study processing details: From reference gene primer amplification, estimates of nucleated cell counts were derived. Assay: immunoSEQ multiplex PCR; the TCRdb copy retains only in-frame clones and omits some. V and J calls plus clone size are reproduced from that table; the DNA served to infer D and trimming. The table lists 150,000 or so clones, 80% of them singletons. For recovered donors of Cohort 3, there were two negative PCRs, clearance, or symptom resolution. V shed 0 bases and J shed 4 bases, with 9 bases lying between them. Looked up from germline, CDR1 is GTSNPN and CDR2 is SVGIG (reference sequence). The CDR3 loop spans 13 amino acids.

This rearrangement joins TRBV30 to TRBJ1-2, with TRBD1 as a possible D gene (5 bases). Sequenced material: PBMCs or T cells enriched from blood (not recorded which). The TCR sequence derives from a woman aged 55-69 years who had recovered from COVID-19. CDR3 coding DNA: TGTGCCTGGAGTGTTCAGGGAAGCTATGGCTACACCTTC. It encodes CAWSVQGSYGYTF.